The clone carrying this T cell receptor beta chain came up a few times. This specimen comes from a study of CD8+ T cells in alopecia areata. Treatment of the sample: oral pan-JAK inhibitor, 5-10 mg twice daily. Following extraction, RNA underwent reverse transcription to cDNA, which served as the sequencing template. Clones were read by immunoSEQ multiplex PCR, and TCRdb kept only the in-frame ones, dropping some. Among more than 150,000 clones listed, 45% to 75% were seen once. V lost 2 bases to trimming and J lost 4 bases, with 9 bases between them. Germline V gene sequence: CDR1 SGDLS, CDR2 YYNGEE. The CDR3 spans 13 residues.

Sequences were derived from CD4+ T cells sorted from blood, sampled at week 4, from a patient treated with tofacitinib. The TCR was taken from a human donor with alopecia areata. This chain links TRBV9 with TRBJ1-1; D not resolved. Here the CDR3 DNA reads TGTGCCAGCAGCGTGTCGCCGAGCACTGAAGCTTTCTTT. This encodes CASSVSPSTEAFF.